This is a list of T cell receptor beta chains from one sample in a study of blood T cell repertoires in COVID-19. TCRdb keeps only in-frame clones here, not all; method: immunoSEQ multiplex PCR. In the table there are 170,000 or so clones, more than 90% of which are singletons. The material sequenced was peripheral blood. These receptors came from a man in his fifties or sixties with acute or convalescent COVID-19. CDR3s include the opening cysteine and the closing phenylalanine or tryptophan. A D gene is named only where the DNA matches it firmly. Rows may omit the clone size; those that give it use once, few, many or a size class.

v_call,d_call,clone_size,j_call,cdr3_nt,cdr3_aa
TRBV6-5,.,once,TRBJ1-1,TGTGCCAGTAGCGGCACGCCACTGAACACTGAAGCTTTCTTT,CASSGTPLNTEAFF
TRBV20-1,.,.,TRBJ2-1,TGCAGTGCTAGAGATAGAGGAGAGCAGTTCTTC,CSARDRGEQFF
TRBV7-9,TRBD2,.,TRBJ2-1,TGTGCCAGCAGTGTGACTAGCGGGAGGTCTATATACAATGAGCAGTTCTTC,CASSVTSGRSIYNEQFF
TRBV11-2,.,.,TRBJ2-2,TGTGCCAGCAGCGAAGAGGGGGAGCTGTTTTTT,CASSEEGELFF
TRBV4-2,TRBD2,.,TRBJ2-1,TGTGCCAGTAAGCTAGCGGACTACAATGAGCAGTTCTTC,CASKLADYNEQFF
TRBV18,.,.,TRBJ2-7,TGTGCCAGCTCACCACCCTCTTTAGACTCCTACGAGCAGTACTTC,CASSPPSLDSYEQYF
TRBV18,.,.,TRBJ1-1,TGTGCCAGCTCACCGCCTTCGGTGTCTAACACTGAAGCTTTCTTT,CASSPPSVSNTEAFF
TRBV28,.,.,TRBJ1-1,TGTGCCAGCAGTGCTCCACAGTGGACTGAAGCTTTCTTT,CASSAPQWTEAFF
TRBV5-8,TRBD1,.,TRBJ1-3,TGTGCCAGCAGCTCTTGGACAGGGTCAGAGGGAAACACCATATATTTT,CASSSWTGSEGNTIYF
TRBV9,.,once,TRBJ2-3,TGTGCCAGCAGCGAAACTACCGGGACAGATACGCAGTATTTT,CASSETTGTDTQYF
TRBV19,TRBD1,.,TRBJ2-5,TGTGCCAGTAGTATGGACAGGTTGAGGGATTCCGGGGAGACCCAGTACTTC,CASSMDRLRDSGETQYF
TRBV11-3,TRBD2,.,TRBJ2-5,TGTGCCAGCAGCTCCCAGCGGGAGGGCCAAGAGACCCAGTACTTC,CASSSQREGQETQYF
TRBV5-1,.,.,TRBJ1-2,TGCGCCACCCGGGGTGAGGGATATGGCTACACCTTC,CATRGEGYGYTF
TRBV7-2,TRBD2,.,TRBJ2-1,TGTGCCAGCAGTCCAGAAGGGACTAGCGGGTACAATGAGCAGTTCTTC,CASSPEGTSGYNEQFF
TRBV5-4,.,.,TRBJ2-4,TGTGCCAGCAGCTGGGCCAGGCCGGCGGCCAAAAACATTCAGTACTTC,CASSWARPAAKNIQYF
TRBV29-1,TRBD2,.,TRBJ2-1,TGCAGCGGTTGTGAGGGAGGACTAGCGGGAACTGAGCAGTTCTTC,CSGCEGGLAGTEQFF
TRBV9,TRBD1,.,TRBJ1-1,TGTGCCAGCAGCGCCCGACAGGGTGAAGGCACTGAAGCTTTCTTT,CASSARQGEGTEAFF
TRBV30,.,.,TRBJ2-2,TGTGCCTGGAGTATGTCACCCAGCGGCGTCGTCGGGGAGCTGTTTTTT,CAWSMSPSGVVGELFF
TRBV18,.,.,TRBJ2-2,TGTGCCAGCTCACCGCAACCCCCGGGACAGAACACCGGGGAGCTGTTTTTT,CASSPQPPGQNTGELFF
TRBV6-2/TRBV6-3,.,few,TRBJ2-1,TGTGCCAGCAGTTTAGCCCTCTCCGTAAAGAACAATGAGCAGTTCTTC,CASSLALSVKNNEQFF
TRBV12-5,TRBD1,.,TRBJ1-1,TGTGCTAGTGGTGGAGGGACAGGGGGGACTGAAGCTTTCTTT,CASGGGTGGTEAFF
TRBV10-3,TRBD1,.,TRBJ2-3,TGTGCCATCGGGAGGGACAGGGTCAGAGATACGCAGTATTTT,CAIGRDRVRDTQYF
TRBV20-1,.,.,TRBJ1-5,TGCAGTGCTAGTATTCTCTATCAGCCCCAGCATTTT,CSASILYQPQHF
TRBV2,TRBD1,once,TRBJ2-7,TGTGCCAGCGGTGGACAGGGGTTTGGCGAGCAGTACTTC,CASGGQGFGEQYF
TRBV10-1,TRBD2,.,TRBJ2-3,TGCGCCAGCAGTGAGAGGACTAGCGGCGATACGCAGTATTTT,CASSERTSGDTQYF
TRBV2,TRBD1,once,TRBJ1-6,TGTGCCAGCAGTGAAGCAAGTCCCGGACAGGGTCCACCCCTCCACTTT,CASSEASPGQGPPLHF
TRBV7-3,.,.,TRBJ2-5,TGTGCCAGCAGCTTATTTGCGGGGTTGGTGGAGACCCAGTACTTC,CASSLFAGLVETQYF
TRBV7-2,.,.,TRBJ1-2,TGTGCCAGCAGCTTAGCTGCAACAGCATATGGCTACACCTTC,CASSLAATAYGYTF
TRBV11-3,.,once,TRBJ1-3,TGTGCCAGCAGCTTACCAAAGACATTCTCTGGAAACACCATATATTTT,CASSLPKTFSGNTIYF
TRBV7-8,TRBD1,.,TRBJ1-1,TGTGCCAGCAGCGTCCGGGACAGCGTGAACACTGAAGCTTTCTTT,CASSVRDSVNTEAFF
TRBV4-3,.,.,TRBJ1-4,TGCGCCAGCAGCTCAGGCGGGGGGCCGGTTGAAAAACTGTTTTTT,CASSSGGGPVEKLFF
TRBV7-3,TRBD1,.,TRBJ1-2,TGTGCCAGCAGCTCGTTTAATTCAGGGGGAGATGGCTACACCTTC,CASSSFNSGGDGYTF
TRBV7-3,TRBD1,.,TRBJ2-6,TGTGCCAGCAGCTTACGAGGGGGACAGGCGCTCCTGACTTTC,CASSLRGGQALLTF
TRBV6-5,.,few,TRBJ1-1,TGTGCCAGCACCCCTGGGGAGGTGAACACTGAAGCTTTCTTT,CASTPGEVNTEAFF
TRBV4-1,TRBD1,.,TRBJ2-3,TGCGCCAGCAGCCGCCGGGACAGGGGACAAATCACAGATACGCAGTATTTT,CASSRRDRGQITDTQYF
TRBV18,TRBD2,.,TRBJ2-1,TGTGCCAGCTCACCAGGGACTAGCGGGGGTCGCGCGAGCTCCTACAATGAGCAGTTCTTC,CASSPGTSGGRASSYNEQFF
TRBV2,.,.,TRBJ1-5,TGTGCCAGCAGTGGACAGGAGGATCAGCCCCAGCATTTT,CASSGQEDQPQHF
TRBV19,TRBD1,.,TRBJ1-1,TGTGCCAGTAGAAGGGATTGGACAGGGCCGGACTACACTGAAGCTTTCTTT,CASRRDWTGPDYTEAFF
TRBV28,.,.,TRBJ2-2,TGTGCCAGCAGTTTATTGTCAGGGGATACCGGGGAGCTGTTTTTT,CASSLLSGDTGELFF
TRBV5-4,TRBD2,.,TRBJ2-3,TGTGCCAGCACCCCTACGGGACTAGCAGGTCTAGTTACGCAGTATTTT,CASTPTGLAGLVTQYF